Listed below are T cell receptor beta chains from one sample, sequenced in a study of T cells in Graves' hyperthyroidism and ophthalmopathy. One entry per CDR3 protein, called by TCRdb with MiXCR from the multiplex PCR reads. The table includes about 420,000 distinct CDR3 sequences, roughly 13% detected once. Sequencing was performed on blood. The receptors originated from a woman between 18 and 29 years old with Graves' hyperthyroidism. Both conserved end residues are part of each CDR3. A D gene is named only where the DNA matches it firmly. A clone size is listed for some rows: how often the clone was seen (once, few, many), or a class if it is expanded.

>TRBD2|few|TRBV5-1|TRBJ2-1
TGCGCCAGCAGCTTGGTCGGGACTAGCACCCATGAGCAGTTCTTC
CASSLVGTSTHEQFF
>NA|many|TRBV11-2|TRBJ2-3
TGTGCCAGCAGCTTAGGGTTGGGGGTCACAGATACGCAGTATTTT
CASSLGLGVTDTQYF
>NA|many|TRBV15|TRBJ2-3
TGTGCCACCAGCAGAGCGCCAGATAGCACAGATACGCAGTATTTT
CATSRAPDSTDTQYF
>NA|many|TRBV28|TRBJ2-5
TGTGCCAGCAGTTTTAGGAGCCCGGAGACCCAGTACTTC
CASSFRSPETQYF
>NA|many|TRBV7-2|TRBJ2-7
TGTGCCAGCAGCTTACGACTCAGCTCCTACGAGCAGTACTTC
CASSLRLSSYEQYF
>NA|many|TRBV30|TRBJ1-5
TGTGCCTGGAGTCATAGGAGCAATCAGCCCCAGCATTTT
CAWSHRSNQPQHF
>NA|few|TRBV4-1|TRBJ1-5
TGCGCCAGCAGCCAAGTACCCGGACAGATTAGCAATCAGCCCCAGCATTTT
CASSQVPGQISNQPQHF
>NA|many|TRBV6-1|TRBJ2-3
TGTGCCAGCAGTGAAGGGGGGAGTTGGACAGATACGCAGTATTTT
CASSEGGSWTDTQYF
>TRBD2|NA|TRBV6-1|TRBJ2-7
TGTGCCAGCAGTGAAAGGAGGGGGTCGCGGGAGGGCGAGCAGTACTTC
CASSERRGSREGEQYF
>NA|many|TRBV7-9|TRBJ2-5
TGTGCCAGCAGTCAACAGGGGACTGGAGAGACCCAGTACTTC
CASSQQGTGETQYF
>NA|NA|TRBV9|TRBJ2-3
TGTGCCAGCAGCGTAGGTGGCGCCGGGCCCAGCACAGATACGCAGTATTTT
CASSVGGAGPSTDTQYF
>NA|many|TRBV15|TRBJ1-1
TGTGCCACCAGCAGAGACAGGGGAAGGACTGAAGCTTTCTTT
CATSRDRGRTEAFF
>NA|NA|TRBV18|TRBJ2-1
TGTGCCAGCTCACCAGGAACGGGACACAGATCTCAGGGGCAGTTCTTC
CASSPGTGHRSQGQFF
>NA|many|TRBV7-8|TRBJ1-6
TGTGCCAGCAGCCCGAGGACGGTCGGAACTTCAAATTCACCCCTCCACTTT
CASSPRTVGTSNSPLHF
>NA|many|TRBV3-1|TRBJ1-5
TGTGCCAGCAGCCAAAACAGGGCTCTCAATCAGCCCCAGCATTTT
CASSQNRALNQPQHF
>NA|many|TRBV10-3|TRBJ1-4
TGTGCCATCAGTGAGTCTACGAGTAATGAAAAACTGTTTTTT
CAISESTSNEKLFF
>NA|many|TRBV2|TRBJ1-5
TGTGCCAGCAGTGACGTCGGGGCACTATTCCCGGAGCAGCCCCAGCATTTT
CASSDVGALFPEQPQHF
>TRBD2|many|TRBV20-1|TRBJ2-7
TGCAGTGCTGAGACTAGCGGGAGGACACCTTACGAGCAGTACTTC
CSAETSGRTPYEQYF
>NA|many|TRBV11-2|TRBJ1-6
TGTGCCAGCAGCTTAGAGCACGGTGCACCCCTCCACTTT
CASSLEHGAPLHF
>NA|many|TRBV29-1|TRBJ2-7
TGCAGCGTTGAAGAAGGAAACGGCTCCTACGAGCAGTACTTC
CSVEEGNGSYEQYF
>NA|few|TRBV2|TRBJ1-2
TGTGCCAGCAGGCCGGGGAACTATGGCTACACCTTC
CASRPGNYGYTF
>NA|NA|TRBV30|TRBJ2-1
TGTGCCAGTAGTATGGTAGCCGATTACAATGAGCAGTTCTTC
CASSMVADYNEQFF
>TRBD2|many|TRBV28|TRBJ2-7
TGTGCCAGCAGTTTCAACCCGGGACTAGCGGTATCCTACGAGCAGTACTTC
CASSFNPGLAVSYEQYF
>TRBD2|many|TRBV7-2|TRBJ2-7
TGTGCCAGCAGGTCACTAGCGGGGGGCTTCTACGAGCAGTACTTC
CASRSLAGGFYEQYF
>TRBD1|few|TRBV5-6|TRBJ2-7
TGTGCCAGCAGCTTGGAGGGACAGGGGGCGCACGAGCAGTACTTC
CASSLEGQGAHEQYF
>TRBD1|few|TRBV19|TRBJ2-6
TGTGCCAGCAGACAGGGGGCTGGGGCCAACGTCCTGACTTTC
CASRQGAGANVLTF
>NA|many|TRBV20-1|TRBJ2-5
TGCAGTGCTAGGGGACAAGACTCCCCATTAGAGACCCAGTACTTC
CSARGQDSPLETQYF
>TRBD1|many|TRBV7-9|TRBJ2-1
TGTGCCAGCAGCTCCACGGGGACAGGGGTTGGGAATGAGCAGTTCTTC
CASSSTGTGVGNEQFF
>TRBD1|many|TRBV7-9|TRBJ2-1
TGTGCCAGCAGTCGCGGACAGGGGGTTTCCTACAATGAGCAGTTCTTC
CASSRGQGVSYNEQFF
>NA|few|TRBV18|TRBJ1-4
TGTGCCAGCTACAATGCAACTAATGAAAAACTGTTTTTT
CASYNATNEKLFF
>TRBD2|NA|TRBV29-1|TRBJ2-1
TGCAGCGTTCGAGGCGGGAGCAATGAGCAGTTCTTC
CSVRGGSNEQFF
>TRBD2|NA|TRBV19|TRBJ2-3
TGTGCCAGTAGCCCCATTGGGGGAGCGGGGGCAGATACGCAGTATTTT
CASSPIGGAGADTQYF
>NA|NA|TRBV20-1|TRBJ1-1
TGCAGTGCTAGCGCAGGGGTTAAAGCTTTCTTT
CSASAGVKAFF
>NA|many|TRBV12-3/TRBV12-4|TRBJ2-5
TGTGCCAGCCGGGGAAGGGGGGCTTATCGGGGCCAGTACTTC
CASRGRGAYRGQYF
>NA|many|TRBV7-2|TRBJ2-7
TGTGCCAGCAGCTTCTCCCACTCCTCCTACGAGCAGTACTTC
CASSFSHSSYEQYF
>NA|many|TRBV27|TRBJ2-7
TGTGCCAGCAGCGAAGTCGGGGGTTCGTTCTACGAGCAGTACTTC
CASSEVGGSFYEQYF
>NA|many|TRBV27|TRBJ2-7
TGTGCCAGCAGTTTATATAGGGACAACTCCTACGAGCAGTACTTC
CASSLYRDNSYEQYF
>NA|few|TRBV6-2/TRBV6-3|TRBJ2-2
TGTGCCAGCATGGGAAATATGAACACCGGGGAGCTGTTTTTT
CASMGNMNTGELFF
>NA|many|TRBV2|TRBJ2-1
TGTGCCAGCAGTGTTCTGGGGAGCTCCTACAATGAGCAGTTCTTC
CASSVLGSSYNEQFF
>NA|many|TRBV20-1|TRBJ1-6
TGCAGTGCAGGCCCCAGGACACTTGAGAATTCACCCCTCCACTTT
CSAGPRTLENSPLHF
>TRBD1|many|TRBV7-2|TRBJ1-1
TGTGCCAGCAGCTCTCAGGGGGCGATGGGGTGGGACACTGAAGCTTTCTTT
CASSSQGAMGWDTEAFF
>NA|few|TRBV9|TRBJ2-5
TGTGCCAGCGGCCGTGAAGAGACCCAGTACTTC
CASGREETQYF
>NA|NA|TRBV11-2|TRBJ2-1
TGTGCCAGCGGCTTAGGCGGTGAGCAGTTCTTC
CASGLGGEQFF
>TRBD1|many|TRBV5-5|TRBJ1-5
TGTGCCAGCAGCTTGTTGGACAGGAGTAGCAATCAGCCCCAGCATTTT
CASSLLDRSSNQPQHF
>TRBD1|many|TRBV6-1|TRBJ1-6
TGTGCCAGCAGGCCGACAGGGGTGGATTCACCCCTCCACTTT
CASRPTGVDSPLHF
>TRBD1|NA|TRBV4-1|TRBJ1-5
TGCGCCAGCAGCCAGGACAGGGTTAATCAGCCCCAGCATTTT
CASSQDRVNQPQHF